The 17 T cell receptor beta chains presented below share a single source sample, sequenced in a study of T-cell reconstitution after alpha-beta-depleted transplantation in children. Preparation of the TCRbeta library used unique molecular identifiers. TCRdb re-analysed the PCR reads in MiXCR, keeping a single row per CDR3 protein. The sample shows about 250,000 distinct CDR3 sequences, 20% to 30% of them seen only once. Sequencing used PBMCs, mostly from graft donor cells, obtained 360 days after TCRalphabeta/CD19-depleted stem cell transplant. These receptors were obtained from a female patient aged 2-10 years who had a stem cell transplant for congenital amegakaryocytic thrombocytopenia, so the T cells may come from the graft donor.

The rearrangement joins TRBV12-3 or TRBV12-4 to TRBJ2-4; D gene uncertain. The CDR3 length is 14 residues. V was shortened by 4 bases and J by 9 bases, with 16 bases between the two germline ends. CDR3 DNA sequence: TGTGCCAGCAGTTCGTACGACATCTCTGTCATTCAGTACTTC. It codes for CASSSYDISVIQYF.

The J gene is TRBJ2-7, the V gene TRBV7-3; TRBD2 is a possible D gene (6 bases). The CDR3 is made up of 16 amino acids. V lost 1 base and J lost 6, with 19 bases in between. Germline CDR1 is SGHTA and CDR2 is FQGTGA. CDR3 in DNA: TGTGCCAGCAGCTTAAGACGGTCGGACTACGTGAGCGAGCAGTACTTC. Translating gives CASSLRRSDYVSEQYF.

J is TRBJ1-4 and V is TRBV7-2; TRBD1 agrees at 7 bases. Germline V gene sequence: CDR1 SGHTA, CDR2 FQGNSA. Losses at the gene ends were 4 bases for V and 0 bases for J; bases not matched to a gene: 8. This CDR3 is 17 amino acids long. CDR3 in amino acids: CASSSFGQAATNEKLFF. CDR3 in DNA: TGTGCCAGCAGCTCATTCGGACAGGCAGCAACTAATGAAAAACTGTTTTTT.

The sample holds a few counts of this clonotype. The chain is built from TRBV10-3 and TRBJ2-2; the D is unclear. The CDR3 loop spans 16 amino acids. The germline gives CDR1 ENHRY, CDR2 SYGVKD. V was clipped by 1 base and J by 8 bases, with 17 bases between them. In DNA, the CDR3 is TGTGCCATCAGTGAGTTCTCCGGACCTCAGGCTGGGGAGCTGTTTTTT. This codes for CAISEFSGPQAGELFF.

The J gene is TRBJ2-2, the V gene TRBV12-3 or TRBV12-4; D ambiguous. Between the trimmed V and J ends, which lost 5 bases and 9 bases, there was a span of 10 bases. CDR3 length: 12 residues. The CDR3 protein is CASSPPGRELFF. CDR3 nucleotides: TGTGCCAGCAGTCCTCCAGGCCGGGAGCTGTTTTTT.

This clonotype occurred a few times. The rearrangement joins TRBV24-1 to TRBJ2-2; D is uncertain. Germline-derived CDR1 and CDR2 are KGHDR and SFDVKD. CDR3 length: 16 amino acids. Trimming left V 5 bases short and J 1 base short, with 13 bases between. The CDR3 loop is CATSGSRPRNTGELFF. The CDR3 region has the DNA TGTGCCACCAGTGGATCGCGCCCACGGAACACCGGGGAGCTGTTTTTT.

The chain carries TRBV4-1 and TRBJ2-1; 8 nucleotides align to TRBD2. CDR1 and CDR2 from the germline V gene are MGHRA and YSYEKL. Unmatched junction bases numbered 11, after V lost 6 bases and J lost 4 bases. The CDR3 length is 16 residues. CDR3 bases: TGCGCCAGCAGGGATGAAGGACTAGCTGGTTACAATGAGCAGTTCTTC. As protein: CASRDEGLAGYNEQFF.

The chain links TRBV6-5 to TRBJ2-7, with 8 bases matching TRBD2. This CDR3 is 15 amino acids long. Trimming at V came to 4 bases and at J to 2 bases, leaving 7 bases not matched to a gene. CDR1 is MNHEY, CDR2 SVGAGI, per germline. This CDR3 reads CASSWGGRTAYEQYF. The CDR3 bases are TGTGCCAGCAGTTGGGGCGGGAGGACTGCCTACGAGCAGTACTTC.

This clonotype occurred a few times. This sequence joins TRBV25-1 and TRBJ2-1, with 8 bases lining up with TRBD1. J lost 5 bases, V lost 1 base, and 10 bases had no gene match. The V gene's germline CDR1 is MGHDK and CDR2 SYGVNS. The CDR3 is made up of 17 amino acids. CDR3 loop: CASSEWAPGTGDNEQFF. CDR3 coding DNA: TGTGCCAGCAGTGAATGGGCTCCCGGGACAGGAGACAATGAGCAGTTCTTC.

This clonotype was observed many times. The rearrangement joins TRBV5-1 to TRBJ2-7, with D perhaps matching TRBD1 (5 bases). Germline V gene sequence: CDR1 SGHRS, CDR2 YFSETQ. The CDR3 loop spans 12 amino acids. Trimming left V 4 bases short and J 3 bases short, with 8 bases between. The CDR3 here is CASSVGDYEQYF. The CDR3 region has the DNA TGCGCCAGCAGCGTAGGGGACTACGAGCAGTACTTC.

The chain links TRBV5-1 to TRBJ2-1, with a possible D match to TRBD2 (5 bases). CDR1 SGHRS and CDR2 YFSETQ come from the germline V gene. The CDR3 has 12 residues. V dropped 2 bases and J dropped 14 bases, with 14 bases sitting between them. CDR3 sequence: CASSLTSSEEFF. The CDR3 DNA follows: TGCGCCAGCAGCTTAACTAGTAGCGAGGAGTTCTTC.

The J gene is TRBJ1-2, the V gene TRBV20-1; TRBD1 might be the D (6 bases). The V and J ends lost 3 bases and 8 bases respectively, with 13 bases between them. The CDR3 has 12 amino acids. Germline-derived CDR1 and CDR2 are DFQATT and SNEGSKA (reference sequence). CDR3: CSASGGRRGYTF. In DNA form, the CDR3 reads TGCAGTGCTAGTGGGGGGCGAAGGGGCTACACCTTC.

The chain joins TRBV13 to TRBJ2-7; D ambiguous. Trimming removed 3 bases at V and 1 base at J, with 4 bases between. The CDR3 totals 12 residues. CDR1 and CDR2 from the germline V gene are PRHDT and FYEKMQ (reference sequence). The CDR3 spells CASSFLSYEQYF. In nucleotides, the CDR3 is TGTGCCAGCAGCTTCCTTTCCTACGAGCAGTACTTC.

This clonotype has more than one count but fewer than ten. The chain combines TRBV3-1 with TRBJ2-6; no definite D call. The CDR3 spans 18 residues. The germline CDR1 and CDR2 sequences are LGHDT and YNNKEL (reference sequence). V gave up 1 base and J gave up 0 bases, with 13 bases separating them. The CDR3, as DNA: TGTGCCAGCAGCCAAGGGGTCAGGCCGAGCTCTGGGGCCAACGTCCTGACTTTC. Translation: CASSQGVRPSSGANVLTF. The complete variable domain, with remaining parts taken from reference TRBV3-1 and TRBJ2-6, reads DTAVSQTPKYLVTQMGNDKSIKCEQNLGHDTMYWYKQDSKKFLKIMFSYNNKELIINETVPNRFSPKSPDKAHLNLHINSLELGDSAVYFCASSQGVRPSSGANVLTFGAGSRLTVL.

In this sample, this clonotype turned up a few times. J is TRBJ2-7 and V is TRBV7-2; no firm D call. CDR3 length: 14 residues. The germline V gene encodes CDR1 SGHTA and CDR2 FQGNSA. Trimming left V 3 bases short and J 2 bases short, with 11 bases between. This CDR3 is CASSFRLGTYEQYF. The CDR3 nucleotides read TGTGCCAGCAGCTTCCGCCTGGGTACCTACGAGCAGTACTTC.

This clonotype was counted between two and nine times. The chain joins TRBV4-1 to TRBJ2-7, with D possibly TRBD1 on 6 matching bases. V shed 1 base and J shed 3 bases, with 13 bases lying between them. The CDR3 has 15 amino acids. Germline V gives CDR1 MGHRA, CDR2 YSYEKL. The CDR3: CASSQVWTEHYEQYF. The CDR3 DNA is TGCGCCAGCAGCCAAGTGTGGACAGAGCACTACGAGCAGTACTTC.

V and J are TRBV5-1 and TRBJ1-1; D unresolved. Germline V gene sequence: CDR1 SGHRS, CDR2 YFSETQ. Trimming removed 0 bases from V and 5 bases from J, with 11 bases in between. The CDR3 contains 14 residues. In DNA form, the CDR3 reads TGCGCCAGCAGCTTGGAAGGCCAGCATACTGAAGCTTTCTTT. This gives the protein CASSLEGQHTEAFF.